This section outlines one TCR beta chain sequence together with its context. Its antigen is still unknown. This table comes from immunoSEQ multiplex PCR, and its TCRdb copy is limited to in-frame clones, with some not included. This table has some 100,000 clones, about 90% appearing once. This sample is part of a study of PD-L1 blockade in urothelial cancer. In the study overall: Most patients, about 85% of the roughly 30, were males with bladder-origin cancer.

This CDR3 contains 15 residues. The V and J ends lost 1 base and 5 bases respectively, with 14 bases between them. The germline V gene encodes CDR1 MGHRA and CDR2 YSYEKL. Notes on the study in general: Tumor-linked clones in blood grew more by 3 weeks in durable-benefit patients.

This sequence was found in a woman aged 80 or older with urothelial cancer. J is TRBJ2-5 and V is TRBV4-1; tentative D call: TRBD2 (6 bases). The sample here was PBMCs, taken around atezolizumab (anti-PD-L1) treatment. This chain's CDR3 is CASSQVRLGGETQYF. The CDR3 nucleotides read TGCGCCAGCAGCCAAGTCCGACTAGGAGGTGAGACCCAGTACTTC.